Given below is one TCR beta chain in context. The ends were cut back, 4 bases at V and 0 bases at J, with 9 bases in the middle. This CDR3 spans 15 amino acids. Germline values: CDR1 LNHNV, CDR2 YYDKDF (reference sequence). This entry comes from a study of CD8+ T cells in alopecia areata. Treatment of the sample: oral pan-JAK inhibitor, 5-10 mg twice daily. cDNA serving as the sequencing template came from extracted, reverse transcribed RNA. Profiled with immunoSEQ multiplex PCR; TCRdb holds only in-frame clones, not every one. The sample lists about 76,000 clones, 29% occurring once. The input for sequencing was CD8+ T cells sorted from blood, taken at week 4, from a patient treated with tofacitinib. The clonotype comes from a human donor with alopecia areata. The chain has TRBV15 and TRBJ2-2; tentatively, D is TRBD2 (6 bases). The DNA of the CDR3 is TGTGCCACCAGCATTAGCGGTTCGAACACCGGGGAGCTGTTTTTT. Protein product: CATSISGSNTGELFF.